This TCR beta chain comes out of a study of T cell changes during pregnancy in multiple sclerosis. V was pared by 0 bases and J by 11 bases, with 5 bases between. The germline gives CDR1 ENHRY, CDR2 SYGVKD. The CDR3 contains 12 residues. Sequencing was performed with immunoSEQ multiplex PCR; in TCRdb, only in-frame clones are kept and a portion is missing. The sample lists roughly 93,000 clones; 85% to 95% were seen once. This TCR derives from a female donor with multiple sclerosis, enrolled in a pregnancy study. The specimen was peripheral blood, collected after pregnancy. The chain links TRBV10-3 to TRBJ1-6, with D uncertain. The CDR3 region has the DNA TGTGCCATCAGTGAGTCTGCGACACCCCTCCACTTT. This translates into CAISESATPLHF.